The 5 T cell receptor beta chains below come from one sample, sequenced in a study of glioma-infiltrating T cells (dated by TCRdb to 2016 to 2017). Sequencing used an Illumina MiSeq. TCR alpha and beta CDR3 regions were amplified with the iRepertoire nested amplicon-rescue multiplex PCR (arm-PCR) platform from RNA. The public reads were run again by TCRdb, first through fastp at Q25 and then through MiXCR, and only productive beta chains were kept. Identical CDR3 proteins give one entry, which carries the most common genes and DNA. Recorded for this sample are more than 95,000 distinct CDR3 sequences; roughly 24% of them occurred a single time. Nearly 15% of the sample goes to the ten largest clones. The specimen sequenced was glioma tissue, nonneoplastic brain tissue, or PBMCs (not recorded which). These receptor sequences come from a human donor with low-grade glioma or glioblastoma, undergoing nonglioma brain surgery, or in good health (not recorded which).

With respect to this clonotype: A much more abundant neighbour one base away suggests this may be a read error. CDR3 coding DNA: TGCGCCAGCAGTGGTTATGGAGTTGAGCAGTACTTC. Protein: CASSGYGVEQYF. The chain carries TRBV10-2 and TRBJ2-5; D is uncertain. Per germline, CDR1 WSHSY and CDR2 SAAADI. V was pared by 4 bases and J by 11 bases, with 14 bases between. The length of the CDR3 is 12 residues.

This clonotype has a count of ten or more. This chain uses TRBV7-6 with TRBJ2-1; no definite D call. Per germline, CDR1 SGHVS and CDR2 FNYEAQ. V shed 0 bases and J shed 6 bases, with 9 bases lying between them. CDR3 length: 14 amino acids. The CDR3 spells CASSLARSTNEQFF. The CDR3 coding sequence is TGTGCCAGCAGCTTAGCGCGAAGTACCAATGAGCAGTTCTTC.

This clonotype has a count of ten or more. The genes are TRBV6-6 and TRBJ2-5, with 7 nucleotides matching TRBD1. The CDR3 totals 16 residues. The germline gives CDR1 MNHNY, CDR2 SVGAGI (reference sequence). J was trimmed by 0 bases and V by 2 bases; bases with no gene match: 6. The CDR3 DNA follows: TGTGCCAGCAGTTACAGGAGACAGGGATACCAAGAGACCCAGTACTTC. Amino acid sequence: CASSYRRQGYQETQYF.

Remarks on this clonotype: Mismatch with germline at one junction end may stem from a read error. This chain joins TRBV19 and TRBJ2-5; 8 bases fit TRBD2. This CDR3 has 18 amino acids. Germline-derived CDR1 and CDR2 are LNHDA and SQIVND (reference sequence). The DNA of the CDR3 is TGTGCCAGTAGTACCCCCCCTACTAGCGGAAGGGGTCAAGAGACCCAGCACTTC. Its translation is CASSTPPTSGRGQETQHF.

To note about this clonotype: A much larger clone lies one base from this, so it may be a read error. V gene TRBV19 combines with J gene TRBJ2-1; no definite D call. Germline V CDR1 and CDR2: LNHDA, SQIVND (reference sequence). The length of the CDR3 is 15 residues. DNA of the CDR3: TGTGCCAGTAGACCTCTCAGTGCTACCTGGGGTGAGCAGTCCTTC. The encoded protein is CASRPLSATWGEQSF. Looking up the rest from reference TRBV19 and TRBJ2-1 gives the full variable domain: DGGITQSPKYLFRKEGQNVTLSCEQNLNHDAMYWYRQDPGQGLRLIYYSQIVNDFQKGDIAEGYSVSREKKESFPLTVTSAQKNPTAFYLCASRPLSATWGEQSFGPGTRLTVL.